The subject of this entry is one T cell receptor (beta chain). Antigen unknown. The data stem from a study of Graves' ophthalmopathy and Graves' hyperthyroidism. Study-level results: The 13-signature model separated ophthalmopathy from stable hyperthyroidism at over 85% sensitivity and roughly 83% specificity. The model predicted progression of ophthalmopathy with a sensitivity of roughly 70%, and its specificity was about 76%.

A diagnosis was made from clinical symptoms together with serum thyroxine, TRAb, thyroid ultrasound and orbital computed tomography. Sampling 10 ml of fresh peripheral blood provided the PBMCs. CDR1 and CDR2 from the germline V gene are SGHAT and FQNNGV. This CDR3 is 14 amino acids long. V lost 1 base and J lost 7, with 13 bases in between. The authors amplified TCR beta CDR3 regions from RNA transcripts. HTBI primers served in a first-round RT-PCR, which a second-round multiplex PCR followed. From the multiplex PCR reads, TCRdb called clonotypes with MiXCR, one entry per CDR3 protein. The table records around 400,000 distinct CDR3 sequences, 18% of them present only once.

The TCR sequence derives from a woman in her late teens or twenties with Graves' ophthalmopathy. The material sequenced was peripheral blood. The chain is built from TRBV11-2 and TRBJ1-1, with D tentatively TRBD1 (5 bases). The CDR3 DNA reads TGTGCCAGCAGCTTAGGCGAGGGGTCAGGTGAAGCTTTCTTT. Amino acids: CASSLGEGSGEAFF.